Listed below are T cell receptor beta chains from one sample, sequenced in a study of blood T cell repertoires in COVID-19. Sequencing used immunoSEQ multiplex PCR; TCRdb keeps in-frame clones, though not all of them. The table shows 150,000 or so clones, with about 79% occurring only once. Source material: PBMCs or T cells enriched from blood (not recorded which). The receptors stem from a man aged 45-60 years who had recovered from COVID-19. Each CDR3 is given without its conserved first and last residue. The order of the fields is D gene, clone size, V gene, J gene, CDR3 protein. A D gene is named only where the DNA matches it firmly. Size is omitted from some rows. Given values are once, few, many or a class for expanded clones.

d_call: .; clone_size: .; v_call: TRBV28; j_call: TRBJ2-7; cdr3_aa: ASSLYAGLAYEQY
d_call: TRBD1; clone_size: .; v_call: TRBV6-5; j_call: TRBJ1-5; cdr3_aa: ASRRQGGNQPQH
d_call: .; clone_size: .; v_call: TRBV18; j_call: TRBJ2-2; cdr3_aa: ASSPLPGANTGELF
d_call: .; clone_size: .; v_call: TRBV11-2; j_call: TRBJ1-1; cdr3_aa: ASSPSGNTEAF
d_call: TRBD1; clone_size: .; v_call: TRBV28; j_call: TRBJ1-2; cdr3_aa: ASSHRTGSYGYT
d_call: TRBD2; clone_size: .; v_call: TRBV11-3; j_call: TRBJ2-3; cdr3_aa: ASSQSGGGTDTQY
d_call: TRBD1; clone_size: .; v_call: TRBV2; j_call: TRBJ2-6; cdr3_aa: ASSGGTGTVSGANVLT
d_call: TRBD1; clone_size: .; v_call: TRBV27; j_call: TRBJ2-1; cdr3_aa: ASRGQASSYNEQF
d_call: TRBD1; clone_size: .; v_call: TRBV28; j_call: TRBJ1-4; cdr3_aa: ASSLSGQGIEKLF
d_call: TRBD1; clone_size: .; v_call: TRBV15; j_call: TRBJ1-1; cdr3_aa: ATSSLTRTGTEFTEAF
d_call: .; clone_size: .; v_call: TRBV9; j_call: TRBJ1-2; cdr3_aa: ASSLSTYGYT
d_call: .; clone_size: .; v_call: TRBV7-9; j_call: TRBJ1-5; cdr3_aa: ASSFSGEQPQH
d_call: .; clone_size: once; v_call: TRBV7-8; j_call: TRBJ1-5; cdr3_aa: ASSLPYSNQPQH
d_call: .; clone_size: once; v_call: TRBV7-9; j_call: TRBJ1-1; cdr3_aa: ASSLMSGVRTEAF
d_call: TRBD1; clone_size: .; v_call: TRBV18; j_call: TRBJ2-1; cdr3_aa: ASSLGTEYNEQF
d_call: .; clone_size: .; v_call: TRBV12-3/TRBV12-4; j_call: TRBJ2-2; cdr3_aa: ASSRGGGELF
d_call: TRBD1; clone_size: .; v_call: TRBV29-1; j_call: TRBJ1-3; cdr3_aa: SGLRGHGNTIY
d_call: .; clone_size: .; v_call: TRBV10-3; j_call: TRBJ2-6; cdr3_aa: AISNYSGANVLT
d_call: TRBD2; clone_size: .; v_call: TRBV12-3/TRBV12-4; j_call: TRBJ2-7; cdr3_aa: ASSPRTSREQY
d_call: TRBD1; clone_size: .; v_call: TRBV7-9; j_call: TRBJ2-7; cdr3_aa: ASSSTGGRGEQY
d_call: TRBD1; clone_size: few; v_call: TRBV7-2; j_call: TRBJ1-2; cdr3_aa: ASSPGQGAEGYT
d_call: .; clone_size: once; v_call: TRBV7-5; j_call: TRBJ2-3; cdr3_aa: ARCPSTSSSTDTQY
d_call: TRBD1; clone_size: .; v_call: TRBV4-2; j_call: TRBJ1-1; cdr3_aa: ASSQDGRTGYIRSVAF
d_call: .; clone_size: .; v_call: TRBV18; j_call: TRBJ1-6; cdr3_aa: ASSSGTDSPLH
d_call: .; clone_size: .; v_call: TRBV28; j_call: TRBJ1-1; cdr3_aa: ASSAGKAF
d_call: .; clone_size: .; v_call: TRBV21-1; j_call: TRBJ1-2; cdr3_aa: ASSKARGPSNYGYT